A selection of T cell receptor beta chains follows, all from one sample in a study of T cells in Graves' hyperthyroidism and ophthalmopathy. TCRdb passed the multiplex PCR reads through MiXCR, listing each CDR3 protein once. This table holds some 350,000 distinct CDR3 sequences, 12% to 15% found once. The sample taken for sequencing was blood. Receptor source: a woman aged 35 to 49 with Graves' ophthalmopathy. Both conserved end residues are part of each CDR3. D genes are given only for firm matches. The size of a clone is reported for some rows only, either as once, few or many, or as a class for expanded clones.

clone_size j_call v_call d_call cdr3_aa cdr3_nt
few TRBJ2-5 TRBV15 TRBD2 CATSRDSSLAGSQETQYF TGTGCCACCAGCAGAGATAGTAGTCTAGCGGGGTCTCAAGAGACCCAGTACTTC
many TRBJ1-4 TRBV6-1 . CASSDTQGTIREEKLFF TGTGCCAGCAGTGACACACAGGGAACTATACGGGAGGAAAAACTGTTTTTT
many TRBJ1-6 TRBV27 . CASSFDRRTYNSPLHF TGTGCCAGCAGTTTTGACAGGAGGACCTATAATTCACCCCTCCACTTT
. TRBJ2-7 TRBV30 . CAWSGGTSSSYEQYF TGTGCCTGGAGTGGAGGGACCAGTAGCTCCTACGAGCAGTACTTC
few TRBJ1-4 TRBV20-1 TRBD1 CSARGGQGETSTNEKLFF TGCAGTGCTAGAGGCGGACAGGGGGAGACCTCCACTAATGAAAAACTGTTTTTT
many TRBJ1-1 TRBV7-2 . CASSWSGRASGTEAFF TGTGCCAGCAGCTGGTCGGGGAGGGCATCGGGCACTGAAGCTTTCTTT
. TRBJ1-1 TRBV10-3 . CAINTGTVGSEAFF TGTGCCATCAACACCGGAACAGTGGGATCTGAAGCTTTCTTT
. TRBJ2-5 TRBV27 . CASSLSAPPKFYQYF TGTGCCAGCAGTCTATCGGCGCCCCCAAAGTTTTACCAGTACTTC
. TRBJ2-3 TRBV6-1 . CASRGVGGSTDTQYF TGTGCCAGCAGAGGTGTGGGGGGTAGCACAGATACGCAGTATTTT
many TRBJ1-4 TRBV6-5 . CASSYPHSTNEKLFF TGTGCCAGCAGTTACCCACATTCAACTAATGAAAAACTGTTTTTT
many TRBJ2-3 TRBV11-2 TRBD2 CASSLVPSGRYTQYF TGTGCCAGCAGCTTAGTTCCTAGCGGGAGGTATACGCAGTATTTT
. TRBJ1-1 TRBV28 TRBD1 CASSRAGGRGTEAFF TGTGCCAGCAGTCGGGCAGGGGGCCGGGGCACTGAAGCTTTCTTT
many TRBJ2-7 TRBV28 TRBD2 CASTIAGGNSHEQYF TGTGCCAGCACCATAGCGGGAGGAAACAGCCACGAGCAGTACTTC
few TRBJ1-2 TRBV18 . CASSPQGGVGYGYTF TGTGCCAGCTCACCTCAGGGTGGGGTTGGGTATGGCTACACCTTC
few TRBJ2-1 TRBV5-1 TRBD2 CASSPGGGRNEQFF TGCGCCAGCAGCCCGGGGGGGGGGCGTAATGAGCAGTTCTTC
many TRBJ2-1 TRBV2 TRBD1 CASSESAGGRNEQFF TGTGCCAGCAGTGAATCTGCAGGGGGCCGGAATGAGCAGTTCTTC
many TRBJ1-1 TRBV11-2 . CASSLRGRIPNTEAFF TGTGCCAGCAGCTTAAGGGGCCGGATCCCGAACACTGAAGCTTTCTTT
many TRBJ2-1 TRBV6-1 TRBD2 CASSHRLTSWGYNEQFF TGTGCCAGCAGCCACCGCCTGACTAGCTGGGGGTACAATGAGCAGTTCTTC
few TRBJ2-5 TRBV30 . CAWTGQETQYF TGTGCCTGGACAGGGCAAGAGACCCAGTACTTC
many TRBJ2-2 TRBV7-9 TRBD1 CASSRDRVAGELFF TGTGCCAGCAGCCGAGACAGGGTTGCCGGGGAGCTGTTTTTT
. TRBJ2-7 TRBV19 . CASSTVDSYEQYF TGTGCCAGTAGTACCGTGGACAGTTACGAGCAGTACTTC
. TRBJ2-1 TRBV5-1 . CASSFGGTLYNEQFF TGCGCCAGCAGCTTTGGAGGGACTCTCTACAATGAGCAGTTCTTC
many TRBJ2-2 TRBV27 . CASTLRGHYTGELFF TGTGCCAGCACCCTTCGCGGTCATTACACCGGGGAGCTGTTTTTT
many TRBJ2-7 TRBV11-2 TRBD1 CASSHRGRQQYF TGTGCCAGCAGCCACAGGGGGCGTCAGCAGTACTTC
many TRBJ2-5 TRBV15 . CATSRDRRDLGLETQYF TGTGCCACCAGCAGAGATCGACGGGACCTAGGCTTAGAGACCCAGTACTTC
many TRBJ1-1 TRBV29-1 . CSVVGITEAFF TGCAGCGTTGTAGGAATCACTGAAGCTTTCTTT
many TRBJ1-5 TRBV28 . CASSLGTGKGWYQPQHF TGTGCCAGCAGTTTAGGTACAGGGAAGGGTTGGTATCAGCCCCAGCATTTT
many TRBJ2-4 TRBV29-1 TRBD1 CSANTGGADIQYF TGCAGCGCGAATACAGGGGGCGCGGACATTCAGTACTTC
many TRBJ2-1 TRBV5-1 . CASAWSSYNEQFF TGCGCCAGCGCCTGGAGCTCCTACAATGAGCAGTTCTTC
many TRBJ2-2 TRBV5-5 TRBD1 CASTLGQGSTGELFF TGTGCCAGCACCTTAGGACAGGGGAGCACCGGGGAGCTGTTTTTT
many TRBJ1-1 TRBV2 TRBD1 CASSRTGLGTEAFF TGTGCCAGCAGTCGGACAGGTTTGGGCACTGAAGCTTTCTTT
. TRBJ1-2 TRBV5-1 . CASSQDHGDAYGYTF TGCGCCAGCAGCCAAGATCACGGGGACGCCTATGGCTACACCTTC
. TRBJ2-1 TRBV30 . CAWTAQRPSYNEQFF TGTGCCTGGACCGCACAAAGGCCATCCTACAATGAGCAGTTCTTC
. TRBJ1-1 TRBV5-1 . CVSSLEGVGEAFF TGCGTCAGCAGCTTGGAGGGTGTCGGTGAAGCTTTCTTT
many TRBJ2-3 TRBV5-6 . CASSYEGADTQYF TGTGCCAGCAGCTACGAAGGGGCAGATACGCAGTATTTT
many TRBJ1-4 TRBV2 . CASSATNEKLFF TGTGCCAGCAGTGCAACTAATGAAAAACTGTTTTTT
few TRBJ2-7 TRBV6-1 TRBD1 CASLRTGSYEQYF TGTGCCAGCCTGCGGACAGGCTCCTACGAGCAGTACTTC